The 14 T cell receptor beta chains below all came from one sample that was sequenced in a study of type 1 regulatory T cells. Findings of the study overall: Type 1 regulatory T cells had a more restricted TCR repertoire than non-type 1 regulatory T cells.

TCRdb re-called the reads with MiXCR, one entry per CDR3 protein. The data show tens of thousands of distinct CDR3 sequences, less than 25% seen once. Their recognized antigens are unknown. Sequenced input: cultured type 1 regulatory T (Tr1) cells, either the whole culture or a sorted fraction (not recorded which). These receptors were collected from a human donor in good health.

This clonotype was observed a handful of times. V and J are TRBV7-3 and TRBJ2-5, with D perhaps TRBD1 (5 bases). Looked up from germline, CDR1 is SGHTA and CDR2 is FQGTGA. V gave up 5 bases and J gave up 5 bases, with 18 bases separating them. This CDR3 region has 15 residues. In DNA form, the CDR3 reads TGTGCCAGCAGCCGAACGAGCCAGGGTTGGGAGACCCAGTACTTC. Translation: CASSRTSQGWETQYF. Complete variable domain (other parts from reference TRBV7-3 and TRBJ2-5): GAGVSQTPSNKVTEKGKYVELRCDPISGHTALYWYRQSLGQGPEFLIYFQGTGAADDSGLPNDRFFAVRPEGSVSTLKIQRTERGDSAVYLCASSRTSQGWETQYFGPGTRLLVL.

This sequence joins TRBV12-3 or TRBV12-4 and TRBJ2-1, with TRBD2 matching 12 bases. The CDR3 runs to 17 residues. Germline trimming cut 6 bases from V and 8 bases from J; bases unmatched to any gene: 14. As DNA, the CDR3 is TGTGCCAGCAGGTCGGGACTAGCGGGTCAGGGGTGGTATGAGCAGTTCTTC. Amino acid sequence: CASRSGLAGQGWYEQFF.

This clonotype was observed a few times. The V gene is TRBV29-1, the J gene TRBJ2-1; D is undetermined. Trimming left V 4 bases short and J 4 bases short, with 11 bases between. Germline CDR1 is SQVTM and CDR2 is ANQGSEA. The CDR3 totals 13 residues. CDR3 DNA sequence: TGCAGCGTTGTATCTTGGGTATACAATGAGCAGTTCTTC. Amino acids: CSVVSWVYNEQFF.

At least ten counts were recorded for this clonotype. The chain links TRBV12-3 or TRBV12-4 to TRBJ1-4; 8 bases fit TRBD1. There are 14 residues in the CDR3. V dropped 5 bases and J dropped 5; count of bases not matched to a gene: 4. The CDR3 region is CASSRQGLNEKLFF. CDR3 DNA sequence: TGTGCCAGCAGTCGACAGGGGTTGAATGAAAAACTGTTTTTT.

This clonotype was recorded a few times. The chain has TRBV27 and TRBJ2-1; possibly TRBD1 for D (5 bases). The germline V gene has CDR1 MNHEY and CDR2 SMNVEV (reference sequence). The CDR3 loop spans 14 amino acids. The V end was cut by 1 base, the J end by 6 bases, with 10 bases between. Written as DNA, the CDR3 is TGTGCCAGCAGTTTATTAGGGCAGGGCAATGAGCAGTTCTTC. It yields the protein CASSLLGQGNEQFF.

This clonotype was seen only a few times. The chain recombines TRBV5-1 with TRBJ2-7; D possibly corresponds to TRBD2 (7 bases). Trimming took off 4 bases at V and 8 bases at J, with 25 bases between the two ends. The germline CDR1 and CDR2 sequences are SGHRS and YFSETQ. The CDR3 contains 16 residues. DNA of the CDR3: TGCGCCAGCAGCAGGGGGGGGCTTGGCGCGGCTACGAAGCAGTACTTC. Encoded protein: CASSRGGLGAATKQYF.

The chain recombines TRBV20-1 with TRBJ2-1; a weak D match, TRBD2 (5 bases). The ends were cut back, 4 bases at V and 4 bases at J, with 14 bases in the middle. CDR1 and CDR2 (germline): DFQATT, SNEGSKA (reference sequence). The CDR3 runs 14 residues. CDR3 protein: CSANPQRFYNEQFF. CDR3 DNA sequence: TGCAGTGCTAATCCCCAGCGGTTTTACAATGAGCAGTTCTTC.

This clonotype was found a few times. The DNA of the CDR3 is TGCAGTGCTAATGTCGGACTAGCGGGATACGAGCAGTACTTC. This codes for CSANVGLAGYEQYF. The chain links TRBV20-1 to TRBJ2-7; 12 bases are a match to TRBD2. The CDR3 spans 14 residues. V gave up 4 bases and J gave up 4 bases; unmatched junction bases: 5. Germline CDR1 reads DFQATT; CDR2 reads SNEGSKA (reference sequence).

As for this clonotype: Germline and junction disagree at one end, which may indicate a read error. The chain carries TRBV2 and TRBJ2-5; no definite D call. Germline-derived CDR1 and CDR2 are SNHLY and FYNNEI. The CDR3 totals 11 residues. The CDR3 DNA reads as TGTGCCGGCAGTGCCAAAGAGACCCAGTACTTC. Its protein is CAGSAKETQYF.

CDR3 sequence reads: CASSKYSGANVLTF. The CDR3 DNA is TGTGCCAGCAGTAAATACTCTGGGGCCAACGTCCTGACTTTC. The J gene is TRBJ2-6, the V gene TRBV6-5; D uncertain. CDR1 is MNHEY, CDR2 SVGAGI, per germline. This CDR3 is built from 14 residues. The V end was cut by 5 bases, the J end by 0 bases, with 5 bases between.

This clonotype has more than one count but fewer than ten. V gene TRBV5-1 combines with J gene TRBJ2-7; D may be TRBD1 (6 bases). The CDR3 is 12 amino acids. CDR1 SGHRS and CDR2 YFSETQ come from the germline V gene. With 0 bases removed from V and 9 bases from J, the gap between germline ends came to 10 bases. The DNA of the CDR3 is TGCGCCAGCAGCTTGGAGGGCAGGGGGCAGTACTTC. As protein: CASSLEGRGQYF.

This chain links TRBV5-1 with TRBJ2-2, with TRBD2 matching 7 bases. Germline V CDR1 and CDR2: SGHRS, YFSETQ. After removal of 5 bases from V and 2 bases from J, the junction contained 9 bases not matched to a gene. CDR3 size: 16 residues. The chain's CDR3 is CASRLYGTTNTGELFF. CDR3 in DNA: TGCGCCAGCAGGCTCTATGGGACTACTAACACCGGGGAGCTGTTTTTT. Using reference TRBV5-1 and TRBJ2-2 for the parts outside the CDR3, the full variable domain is KAGVTQTPRYLIKTRGQQVTLSCSPISGHRSVSWYQQTPGQGLQFLFEYFSETQRNKGNFPGRFSGRQFSNSRSEMNVSTLELGDSALYLCASRLYGTTNTGELFFGEGSRLTVL.

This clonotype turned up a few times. CDR3 DNA sequence: TGTGCCAGCAAAGGGGCAGCCAAAAACATTCAGTACTTC. Translation gives CASKGAAKNIQYF. The V and J genes are TRBV7-8 and TRBJ2-4; TRBD1 is a possible D gene (5 bases). The CDR3 spans 13 residues. V lost 7 bases and J lost 0, with 7 bases in between. Germline V gives CDR1 SGHVS, CDR2 FQNEAQ.

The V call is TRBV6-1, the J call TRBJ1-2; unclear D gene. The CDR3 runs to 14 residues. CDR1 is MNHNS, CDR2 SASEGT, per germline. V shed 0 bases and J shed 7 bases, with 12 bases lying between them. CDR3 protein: CASSEALGGFGYTF. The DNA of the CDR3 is TGTGCCAGCAGTGAAGCGCTGGGAGGGTTTGGCTACACCTTC.